A single T cell receptor beta chain is shown here with its context. The sample is drawn from a study of blood T cell repertoires in COVID-19. Study in general: Specimens from acute and convalescent COVID-19 originated in the United States, Italy and Spain. In each case, the material was cDNA or gDNA derived from T cells, B-cell-depleted T cells, or PBMCs.

The CDR3 covers 13 residues. Trimming pared 6 bases from V and 8 bases from J, leaving 15 bases between. As originally analysed: The assay estimated nucleated cells by amplifying reference gene primers. Produced via immunoSEQ multiplex PCR; TCRdb's table is partial and in-frame only. V and J calls and clone size are those listed in that table; D and trimming were worked out from the DNA. The sample lists more than 15,000 clones, 80% to 85% occurring once. Sequencing input: peripheral blood. The J gene is TRBJ2-3, the V gene TRBV12-3 or TRBV12-4; no clear D. The sequence was collected from a man aged 55 to 70 with acute or convalescent COVID-19. The CDR3 loop reads CASSRVSAGTQYF. Written as DNA, the CDR3 is TGTGCCAGCAGCCGAGTCTCTGCAGGTACGCAGTATTTT.